Detailed here is one T cell receptor (beta chain). Here immunoSEQ multiplex PCR was the method, and the copy in TCRdb shows in-frame clones only, minus some. Of about 300,000 clones detected, nearly 90% appear once; the ten largest clones hold about 1.7%. Per germline, CDR1 MNHEY and CDR2 SVGEGT. V dropped 4 bases and J dropped 6 bases, with 15 bases sitting between them. The CDR3 is made up of 14 amino acids. The source of the sample is a study of blood T cell repertoires in COVID-19. Material for sequencing was peripheral blood. The gene calls are TRBV6-2 or TRBV6-3 and TRBJ1-1; a weak D match, TRBD1 (6 bases). The TCR was taken from a woman under 40 with COVID-19, enrolled during active disease. CDR3 nucleotide sequence: TGTGCCAGCAGTTTTAGGGGGACGGTCGCTGAAGCTTTCTTT. Protein: CASSFRGTVAEAFF.